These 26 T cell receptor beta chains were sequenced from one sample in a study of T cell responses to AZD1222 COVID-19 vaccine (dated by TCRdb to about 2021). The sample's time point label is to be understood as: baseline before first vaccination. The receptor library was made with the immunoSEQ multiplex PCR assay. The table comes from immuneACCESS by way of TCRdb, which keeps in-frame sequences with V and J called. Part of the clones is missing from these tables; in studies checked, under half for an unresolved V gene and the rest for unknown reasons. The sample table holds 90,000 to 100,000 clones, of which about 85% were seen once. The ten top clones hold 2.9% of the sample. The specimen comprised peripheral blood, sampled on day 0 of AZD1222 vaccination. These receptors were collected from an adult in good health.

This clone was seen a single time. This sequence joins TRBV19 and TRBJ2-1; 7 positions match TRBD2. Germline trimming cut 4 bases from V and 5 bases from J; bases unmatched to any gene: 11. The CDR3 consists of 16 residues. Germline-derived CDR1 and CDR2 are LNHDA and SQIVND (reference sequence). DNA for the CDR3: TGTGCCAGTAGTACCCTTGGCGGGAGCACCCACAATGAGCAGTTCTTC. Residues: CASSTLGGSTHNEQFF.

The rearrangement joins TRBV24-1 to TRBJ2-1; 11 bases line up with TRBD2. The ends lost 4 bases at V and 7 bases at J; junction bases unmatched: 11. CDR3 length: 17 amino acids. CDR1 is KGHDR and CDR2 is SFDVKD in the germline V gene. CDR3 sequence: CATSDLQTSGKPNEQFF. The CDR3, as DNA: TGTGCCACCAGTGACCTCCAGACTAGCGGGAAACCTAATGAGCAGTTCTTC.

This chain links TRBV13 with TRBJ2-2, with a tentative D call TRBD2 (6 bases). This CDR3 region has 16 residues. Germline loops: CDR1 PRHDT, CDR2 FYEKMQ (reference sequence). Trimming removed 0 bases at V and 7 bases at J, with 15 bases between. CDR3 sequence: CASSLGDSGGNGELFF. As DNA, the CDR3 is TGTGCCAGCAGCTTAGGCGATAGCGGAGGCAACGGGGAGCTGTTTTTT.

CDR3 in DNA: TGTGCCAGCAGCCAAGATAATCACAGTAAGAACACTGAAGCTTTCTTT. Protein product: CASSQDNHSKNTEAFF. The V gene is TRBV4-2, the J gene TRBJ1-1, with D unresolved. From germline, CDR1 is LGHNA and CDR2 YNFKEQ. Trimming removed 0 bases from V and 1 base from J, with 12 bases in between. The CDR3 is 16 amino acids.

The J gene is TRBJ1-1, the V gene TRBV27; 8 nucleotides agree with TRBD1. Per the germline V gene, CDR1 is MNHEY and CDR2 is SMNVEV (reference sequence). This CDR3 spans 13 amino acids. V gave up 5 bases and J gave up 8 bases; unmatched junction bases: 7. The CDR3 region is CASSLGGQAEAFF. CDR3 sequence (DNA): TGTGCCAGCAGTCTCGGGGGACAGGCCGAAGCTTTCTTT.

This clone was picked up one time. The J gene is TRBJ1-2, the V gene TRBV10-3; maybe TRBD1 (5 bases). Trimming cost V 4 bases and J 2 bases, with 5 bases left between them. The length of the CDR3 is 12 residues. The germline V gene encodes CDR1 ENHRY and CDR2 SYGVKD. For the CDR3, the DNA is TGTGCCATCAGTGGGGACAACTATGGCTACACCTTC. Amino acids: CAISGDNYGYTF.

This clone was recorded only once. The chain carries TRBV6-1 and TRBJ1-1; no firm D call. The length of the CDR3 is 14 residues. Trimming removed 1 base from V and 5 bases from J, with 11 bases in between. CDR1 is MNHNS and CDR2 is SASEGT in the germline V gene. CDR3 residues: CASSEENILTEAFF. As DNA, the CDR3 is TGTGCCAGCAGTGAAGAGAACATACTGACTGAAGCTTTCTTT.

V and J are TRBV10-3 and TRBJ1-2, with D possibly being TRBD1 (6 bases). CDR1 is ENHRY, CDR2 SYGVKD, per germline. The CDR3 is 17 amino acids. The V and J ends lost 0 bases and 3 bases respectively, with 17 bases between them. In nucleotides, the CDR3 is TGTGCCATCAGTGAGTCGACAAGGACAGCTGGGCACTATGGCTACACCTTC. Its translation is CAISESTRTAGHYGYTF.

CDR3 in amino acids: CASSLSSGVGSYEQYF. The CDR3 nucleotides are TGTGCCAGCAGCTTATCGTCCGGGGTGGGGTCCTACGAGCAGTACTTC. This chain links TRBV11-1 with TRBJ2-7, with D possibly matching TRBD2 (5 bases). With 2 bases removed from V and 1 base from J, the gap between germline ends came to 15 bases. Germline-derived CDR1 and CDR2 are SGHAT and FQDESV (reference sequence). The CDR3 length is 16 residues. The whole variable domain, remainder taken from reference TRBV11-1 and TRBJ2-7, is EAEVAQSPRYKITEKSQAVAFWCDPISGHATLYWYRQILGQGPELLVQFQDESVVDDSQLPKDRFSAERLKGVDSTLKIQPAELGDSAMYLCASSLSSGVGSYEQYFGPGTRLTVT.

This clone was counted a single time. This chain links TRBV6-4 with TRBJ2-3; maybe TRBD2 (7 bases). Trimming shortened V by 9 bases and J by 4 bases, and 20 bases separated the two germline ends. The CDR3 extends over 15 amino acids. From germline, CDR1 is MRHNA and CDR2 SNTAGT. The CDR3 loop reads CARKIPGGLADTQYF. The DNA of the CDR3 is TGTGCCAGAAAAATACCCGGGGGGCTGGCAGATACGCAGTATTTT.

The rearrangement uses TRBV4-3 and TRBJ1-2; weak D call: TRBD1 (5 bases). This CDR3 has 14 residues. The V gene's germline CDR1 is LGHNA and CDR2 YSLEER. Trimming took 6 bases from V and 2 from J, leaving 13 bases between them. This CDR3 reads CASSRTGTNYGYTF. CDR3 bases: TGCGCCAGCAGTCGAACAGGAACGAACTATGGCTACACCTTC.

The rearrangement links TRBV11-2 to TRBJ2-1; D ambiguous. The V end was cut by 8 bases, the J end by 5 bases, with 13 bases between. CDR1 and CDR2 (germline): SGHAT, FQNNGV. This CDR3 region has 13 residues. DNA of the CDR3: TGTGCCAGCGCATATCTAACTAACAATGAGCAGTTCTTC. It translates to CASAYLTNNEQFF.

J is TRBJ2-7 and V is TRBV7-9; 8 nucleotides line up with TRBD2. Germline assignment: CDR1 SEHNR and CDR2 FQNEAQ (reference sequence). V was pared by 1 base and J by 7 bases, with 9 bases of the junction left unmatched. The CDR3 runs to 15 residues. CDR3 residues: CASSLGAGTRSEQYF. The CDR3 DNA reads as TGTGCCAGCAGCTTAGGAGCCGGGACTAGGTCGGAGCAGTACTTC. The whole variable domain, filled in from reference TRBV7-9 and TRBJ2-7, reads DTGVSQNPRHKITKRGQNVTFRCDPISEHNRLYWYRQTLGQGPEFLTYFQNEAQLEKSRLLSDRFSAERPKGSFSTLEIQRTEQGDSAMYLCASSLGAGTRSEQYFGPGTRLTVT.

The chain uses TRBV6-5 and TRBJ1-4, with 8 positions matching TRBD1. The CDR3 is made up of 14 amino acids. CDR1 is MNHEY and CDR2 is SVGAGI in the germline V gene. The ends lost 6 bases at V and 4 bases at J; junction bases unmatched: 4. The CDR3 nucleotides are TGTGCCAGCAGAAAGGGACAGGTTAATGAAAAACTGTTTTTT. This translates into CASRKGQVNEKLFF.

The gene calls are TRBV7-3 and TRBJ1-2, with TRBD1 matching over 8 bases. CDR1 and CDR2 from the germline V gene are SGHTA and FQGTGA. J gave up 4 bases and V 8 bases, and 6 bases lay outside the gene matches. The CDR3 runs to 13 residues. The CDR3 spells CASGRGQGYGYTF. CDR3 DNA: TGTGCCAGCGGCCGAGGACAGGGCTATGGCTACACCTTC.

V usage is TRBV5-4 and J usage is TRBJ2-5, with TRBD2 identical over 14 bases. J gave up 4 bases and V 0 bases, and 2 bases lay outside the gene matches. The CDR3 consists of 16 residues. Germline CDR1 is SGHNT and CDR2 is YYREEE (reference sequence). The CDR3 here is CASSLEGLAGAETQYF. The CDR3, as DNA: TGTGCCAGCAGCTTGGAGGGACTAGCGGGGGCAGAGACCCAGTACTTC.

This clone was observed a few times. CDR3 region: CASSQQGGRANTEAFF. The CDR3 region has the DNA TGTGCCAGCAGCCAACAAGGCGGCAGGGCGAACACTGAAGCTTTCTTT. The genes are TRBV4-2 and TRBJ1-1, with D possibly TRBD1 on 5 matching bases. This CDR3 has 16 residues. CDR1 LGHNA and CDR2 YNFKEQ come from the germline V gene. Trimming stripped 2 bases from V and 1 base from J, with 14 bases between.

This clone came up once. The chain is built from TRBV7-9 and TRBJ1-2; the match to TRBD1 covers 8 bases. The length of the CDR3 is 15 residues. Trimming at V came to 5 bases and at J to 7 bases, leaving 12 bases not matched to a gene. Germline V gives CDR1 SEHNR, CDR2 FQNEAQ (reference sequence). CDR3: CASSPPTGQGGGYTF. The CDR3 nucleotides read TGTGCCAGCAGCCCCCCGACTGGACAGGGCGGTGGCTACACCTTC.

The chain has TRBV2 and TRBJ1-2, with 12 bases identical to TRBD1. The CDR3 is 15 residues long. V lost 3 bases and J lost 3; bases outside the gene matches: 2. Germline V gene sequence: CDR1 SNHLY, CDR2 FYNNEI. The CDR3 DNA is TGTGCCAGCAGTGAGGGACAGGGGGCATACTATGGCTACACCTTC. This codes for CASSEGQGAYYGYTF. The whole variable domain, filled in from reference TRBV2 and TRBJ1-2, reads EPEVTQTPSHQVTQMGQEVILRCVPISNHLYFYWYRQILGQKVEFLVSFYNNEISEKSEIFDDQFSVERPDGSNFTLKIRSTKLEDSAMYFCASSEGQGAYYGYTFGSGTRLTVV.

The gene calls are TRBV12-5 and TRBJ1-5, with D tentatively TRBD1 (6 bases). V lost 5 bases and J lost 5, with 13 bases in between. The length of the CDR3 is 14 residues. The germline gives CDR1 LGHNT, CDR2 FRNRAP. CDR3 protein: CASGPPGADQPQHF. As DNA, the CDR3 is TGTGCTAGTGGTCCTCCAGGGGCGGATCAGCCCCAGCATTTT.

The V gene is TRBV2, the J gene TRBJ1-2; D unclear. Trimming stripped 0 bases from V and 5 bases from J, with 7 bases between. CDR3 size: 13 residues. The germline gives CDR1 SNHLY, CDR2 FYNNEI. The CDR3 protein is CASSEARTYGYTF. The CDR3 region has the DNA TGTGCCAGCAGTGAAGCGCGAACATATGGCTACACCTTC.

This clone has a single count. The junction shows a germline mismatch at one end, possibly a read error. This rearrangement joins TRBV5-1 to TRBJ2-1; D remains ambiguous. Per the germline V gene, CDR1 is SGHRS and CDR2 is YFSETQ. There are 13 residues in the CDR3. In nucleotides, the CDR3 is TGTGCCAGCAGCTTGGTCTATCTAAATGAGCAGTTCTTC. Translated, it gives CASSLVYLNEQFF.

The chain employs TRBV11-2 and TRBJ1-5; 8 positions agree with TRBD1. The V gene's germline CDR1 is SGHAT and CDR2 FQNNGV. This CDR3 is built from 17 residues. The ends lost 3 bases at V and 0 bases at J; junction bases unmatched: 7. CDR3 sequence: CASSFRQGRNSNQPQHF. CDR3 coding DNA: TGTGCCAGCAGCTTCAGACAGGGGCGAAATAGCAATCAGCCCCAGCATTTT.

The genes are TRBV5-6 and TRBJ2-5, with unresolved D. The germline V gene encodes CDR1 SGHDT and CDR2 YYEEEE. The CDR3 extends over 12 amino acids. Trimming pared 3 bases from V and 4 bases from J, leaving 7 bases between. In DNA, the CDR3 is TGTGCCAGCAGCTGGAACGGAGAGACCCAGTACTTC. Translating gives CASSWNGETQYF.

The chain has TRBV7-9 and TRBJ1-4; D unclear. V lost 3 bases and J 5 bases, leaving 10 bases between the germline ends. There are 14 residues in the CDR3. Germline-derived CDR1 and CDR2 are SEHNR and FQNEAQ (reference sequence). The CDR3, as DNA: TGTGCCAGCAGCTTCCCATGGGTAAATGAAAAACTGTTTTTT. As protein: CASSFPWVNEKLFF.

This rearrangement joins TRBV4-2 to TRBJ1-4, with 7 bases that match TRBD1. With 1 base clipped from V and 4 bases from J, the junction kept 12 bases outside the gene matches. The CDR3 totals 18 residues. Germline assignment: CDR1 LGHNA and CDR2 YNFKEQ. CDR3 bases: TGTGCCAGCAGCCAAGGCACTCAGGGGGGCATGGGTAATGAAAAACTGTTTTTT. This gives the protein CASSQGTQGGMGNEKLFF.